What follows are 8 T cell receptor beta chains derived from one specimen sequenced in a study of control samples from healthy donors and cancer patients. The data were produced by immunoSEQ multiplex PCR, yet TCRdb's version contains in-frame clones alone and is incomplete. The sample lists about 50,000 clones; more than 90% were seen once. Sequencing was carried out using PBMCs. The receptors here all came from a man aged 25 to 45 with colorectal cancer.

The chain carries TRBV19 and TRBJ1-1; D gene uncertain. V gave up 7 bases and J gave up 5 bases, with 17 bases separating them. Germline CDR1 reads LNHDA; CDR2 reads SQIVND (reference sequence). This CDR3 is built from 14 residues. The CDR3 nucleotides are TGTGCCAGTACATACAGCAGGTTGGGGACTGAAGCTTTCTTT. Its translation: CASTYSRLGTEAFF.

The genes are TRBV3-1 (or the pseudogene TRBV3-2) and TRBJ2-7; D not resolved. The CDR3 loop spans 14 amino acids. V dropped 8 bases and J dropped 4 bases, with 18 bases sitting between them. Germline CDR1 reads LGHDT; CDR2 reads YNNKEL (reference sequence). In DNA, the CDR3 is TGTGCCAGCGGATCCTTGACGGTGGGTTACGAGCAGTACTTC. This sequence encodes CASGSLTVGYEQYF.

This chain connects TRBV11-1 to TRBJ1-2; 7 bases are shared with TRBD1. V lost 5 bases to trimming and J lost 8 bases; unmatched junction nucleotides: 8. CDR1 SGHAT and CDR2 FQDESV come from the germline V gene (reference sequence). This CDR3 has 13 amino acids. DNA for the CDR3: TGTGCCAGCAGCCGGGACAGATCTCGGGGCTACACCTTC. Translated, it gives CASSRDRSRGYTF. The full variable domain, its missing parts supplied by reference TRBV11-1 and TRBJ1-2, is EAEVAQSPRYKITEKSQAVAFWCDPISGHATLYWYRQILGQGPELLVQFQDESVVDDSQLPKDRFSAERLKGVDSTLKIQPAELGDSAMYLCASSRDRSRGYTFGSGTRLTVV.

This clone was detected once. The chain has TRBV19 and TRBJ1-3, with D unclear. The germline V and J ends were trimmed by 8 bases and 0 bases, with 17 bases remaining between them. Germline V gene data show CDR1 as LNHDA and CDR2 as SQIVND (reference sequence). This CDR3 is 16 amino acids long. The CDR3 sequence: CASVNGKRDSGNTIYF. Here the CDR3 DNA reads TGTGCCAGTGTTAACGGAAAACGAGACTCTGGAAACACCATATATTTT.

V gene TRBV24-1 combines with J gene TRBJ2-7; 10 bases fit TRBD1. The length of the CDR3 is 14 residues. V trimming: 2 bases; J trimming: 5 bases; junction bases outside the gene matches: 2. Germline loops: CDR1 KGHDR, CDR2 SFDVKD. CDR3 coding DNA: TGTGCCACCAGTGATTCCGGGACAGGGGACGAGCAGTACTTC. Translated, it gives CATSDSGTGDEQYF.

Here the CDR3 reads CSAWTGYGYTF. The CDR3 nucleotides read TGCAGTGCTTGGACAGGATATGGCTACACCTTC. The chain couples TRBV20-1 to TRBJ1-2; 7 positions agree with TRBD1. This CDR3 contains 11 residues. Germline-derived CDR1 and CDR2 are DFQATT and SNEGSKA (reference sequence). V trimming: 5 bases; J trimming: 5 bases; junction bases outside the gene matches: 2.

This clone is a singleton in its sample. The chain has TRBV10-1 and TRBJ2-3, with D possibly being TRBD2 (5 bases). Germline CDR1 reads WNHNN; CDR2 reads SYGVQD (reference sequence). CDR3 size: 11 residues. Trimming took 4 bases from V and 6 from J, leaving 5 bases between them. CDR3 sequence reads: CASSAGDTQYF. The DNA for the CDR3 is TGCGCCAGCAGTGCGGGGGATACGCAGTATTTT.

The CDR3 reads CASRPDGYGYTF. DNA for the CDR3: TGTGCCAGCAGACCCGACGGCTATGGCTACACCTTC. This chain joins TRBV7-2 and TRBJ1-2, with D unclear. This CDR3 contains 12 residues. CDR1 SGHTA and CDR2 FQGNSA come from the germline V gene. Trimming left V 6 bases short and J 4 bases short, with 9 bases between.